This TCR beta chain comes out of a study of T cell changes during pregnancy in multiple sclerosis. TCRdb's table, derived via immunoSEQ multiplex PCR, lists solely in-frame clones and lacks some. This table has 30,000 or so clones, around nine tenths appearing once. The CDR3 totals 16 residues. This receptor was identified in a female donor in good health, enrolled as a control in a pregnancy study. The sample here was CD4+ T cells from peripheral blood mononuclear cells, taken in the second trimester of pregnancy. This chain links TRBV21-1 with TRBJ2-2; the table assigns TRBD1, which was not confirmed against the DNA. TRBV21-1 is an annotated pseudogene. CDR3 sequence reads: CASSDRDRGLSGELFF. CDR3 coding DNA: TGTGCCAGCAGCGACCGGGACAGGGGGCTTTCCGGGGAGCTGTTTTTT.